This record looks at one TCR beta chain sequence and its context. The CDR3 contains 15 residues. The V segment lost 3 bases and the J segment 4 bases; nucleotides outside the gene matches: 6. Germline V CDR1 and CDR2: PRHDT, FYEKMQ (reference sequence). The sample belongs to a study of blood T cell repertoires in COVID-19. Study in general: PBMCs, B-cell-depleted T cells, or T cells provided the cDNA or gDNA that made up the material.

In the source study's methods: Amplification from reference gene primers served as the basis for estimated nucleated cell counts. The data were produced by immunoSEQ multiplex PCR, yet TCRdb's version contains in-frame clones alone and is incomplete. V and J calls and clone size come straight from that table; D and trimming were deduced from the DNA. The sample includes over 200,000 clones, approximately 78% of them seen just once. The TCR sequence derives from a woman in her 40s with acute or convalescent COVID-19. Sequences were obtained from peripheral blood. The rearrangement links TRBV13 to TRBJ2-3, with 8 bases identical to TRBD2. As DNA, the CDR3 is TGTGCCAGCAGCTTCGGGGGGGCCCATGCAGATACGCAGTATTTT. Encoded protein: CASSFGGAHADTQYF. Based on the CDR3 plus reference TRBV13 and TRBJ2-3, the full variable domain is AAGVIQSPRHLIKEKRETATLKCYPIPRHDTVYWYQQGPGQDPQFLISFYEKMQSDKGSIPDRFSAQQFSDYHSELNMSSLELGDSALYFCASSFGGAHADTQYFGPGTRLTVL.